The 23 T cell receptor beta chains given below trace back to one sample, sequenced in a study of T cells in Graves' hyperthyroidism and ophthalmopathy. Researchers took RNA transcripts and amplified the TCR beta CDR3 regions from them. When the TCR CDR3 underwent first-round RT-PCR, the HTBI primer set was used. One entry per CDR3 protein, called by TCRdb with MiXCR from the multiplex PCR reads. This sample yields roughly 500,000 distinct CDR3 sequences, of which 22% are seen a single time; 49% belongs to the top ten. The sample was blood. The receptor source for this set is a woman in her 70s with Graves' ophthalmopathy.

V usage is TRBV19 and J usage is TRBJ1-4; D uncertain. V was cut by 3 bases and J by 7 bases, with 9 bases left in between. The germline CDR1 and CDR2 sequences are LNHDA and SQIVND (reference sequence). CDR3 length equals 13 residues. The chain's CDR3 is CASSIPGIEKLFF. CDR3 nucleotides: TGTGCCAGTAGTATTCCGGGGATTGAAAAACTGTTTTTT.

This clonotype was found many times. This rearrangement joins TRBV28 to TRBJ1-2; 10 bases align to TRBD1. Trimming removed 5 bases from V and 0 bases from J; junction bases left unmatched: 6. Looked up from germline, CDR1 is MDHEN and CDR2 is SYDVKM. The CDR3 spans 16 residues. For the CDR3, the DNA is TGTGCCAGCAGTGGTCCGGGACAGGGGACTAACTATGGCTACACCTTC. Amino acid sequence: CASSGPGQGTNYGYTF.

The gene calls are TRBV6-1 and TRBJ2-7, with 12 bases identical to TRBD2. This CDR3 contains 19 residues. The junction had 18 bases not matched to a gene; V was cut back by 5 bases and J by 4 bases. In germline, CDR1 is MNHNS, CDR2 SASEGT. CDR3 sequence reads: CASSPTGLAGRRRPYEQYF. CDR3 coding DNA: TGTGCCAGCAGTCCTACCGGACTAGCGGGAAGAAGAAGGCCTTACGAGCAGTACTTC.

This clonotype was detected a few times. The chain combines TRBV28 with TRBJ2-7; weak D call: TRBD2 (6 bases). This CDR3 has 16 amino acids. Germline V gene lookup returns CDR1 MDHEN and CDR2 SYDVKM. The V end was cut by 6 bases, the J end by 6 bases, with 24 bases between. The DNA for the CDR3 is TGTGCCAGCAGGACCGGGGGAGCGGACGAAAAACTCGAGCAGTACTTC. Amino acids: CASRTGGADEKLEQYF. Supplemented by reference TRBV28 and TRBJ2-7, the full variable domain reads DVKVTQSSRYLVKRTGEKVFLECVQDMDHENMFWYRQDPGLGLRLIYFSYDVKMKEKGDIPEGYSVSREKKERFSLILESASTNQTSMYLCASRTGGADEKLEQYFGPGTRLTVT.

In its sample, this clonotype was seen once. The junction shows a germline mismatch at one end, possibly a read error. Written as DNA, the CDR3 is TGTGCCACTAGTATTGGGGAGAGAGGCTACACCTTC. This encodes CATSIGERGYTF. The rearrangement links TRBV19 to TRBJ1-2, with D unresolved. The CDR3 is 12 residues long. Germline assignment: CDR1 LNHDA and CDR2 SQIVND (reference sequence).

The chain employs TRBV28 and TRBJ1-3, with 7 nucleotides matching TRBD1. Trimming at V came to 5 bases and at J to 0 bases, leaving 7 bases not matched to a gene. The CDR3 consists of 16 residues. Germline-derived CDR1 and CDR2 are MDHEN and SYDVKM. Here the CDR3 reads CASSPAGGHSGNTIYF. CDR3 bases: TGTGCCAGCAGTCCCGCAGGGGGACACTCTGGAAACACCATATATTTT.

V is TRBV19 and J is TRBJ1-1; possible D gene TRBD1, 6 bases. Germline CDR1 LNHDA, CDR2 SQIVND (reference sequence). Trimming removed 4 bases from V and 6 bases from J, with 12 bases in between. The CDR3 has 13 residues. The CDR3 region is CASSKGGWSEAFF. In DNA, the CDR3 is TGTGCCAGTAGTAAGGGGGGTTGGTCTGAAGCTTTCTTT. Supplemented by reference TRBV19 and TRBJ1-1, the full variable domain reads DGGITQSPKYLFRKEGQNVTLSCEQNLNHDAMYWYRQDPGQGLRLIYYSQIVNDFQKGDIAEGYSVSREKKESFPLTVTSAQKNPTAFYLCASSKGGWSEAFFGQGTRLTVV.

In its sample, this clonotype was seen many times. The CDR3 coding sequence is TGTGCCAGCACCCTTAGGGGTACCTATGGCTACACCTTC. This translates into CASTLRGTYGYTF. This chain uses TRBV12-3 or TRBV12-4 with TRBJ1-2; TRBD1 is a possible D gene (5 bases). V lost 7 bases and J 4 bases, leaving 13 bases between the germline ends. The CDR3 covers 13 residues.

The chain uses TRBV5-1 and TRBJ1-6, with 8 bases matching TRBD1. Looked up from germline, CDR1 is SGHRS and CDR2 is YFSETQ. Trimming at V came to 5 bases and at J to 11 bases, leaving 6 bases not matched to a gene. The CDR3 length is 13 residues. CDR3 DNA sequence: TGCGCCAGCAGAGAGACAGGGGAACCACCCCTCCACTTT. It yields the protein CASRETGEPPLHF. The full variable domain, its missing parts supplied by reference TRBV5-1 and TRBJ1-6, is KAGVTQTPRYLIKTRGQQVTLSCSPISGHRSVSWYQQTPGQGLQFLFEYFSETQRNKGNFPGRFSGRQFSNSRSEMNVSTLELGDSALYLCASRETGEPPLHFGNGTRLTVT.

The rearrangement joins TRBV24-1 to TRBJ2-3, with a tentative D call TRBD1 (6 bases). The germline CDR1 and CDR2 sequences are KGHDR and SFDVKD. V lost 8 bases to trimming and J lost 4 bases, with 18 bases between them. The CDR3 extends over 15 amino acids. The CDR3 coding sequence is TGTGCCACCACGACGGAACAGGGAACCCCAGATACGCAGTATTTT. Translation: CATTTEQGTPDTQYF.

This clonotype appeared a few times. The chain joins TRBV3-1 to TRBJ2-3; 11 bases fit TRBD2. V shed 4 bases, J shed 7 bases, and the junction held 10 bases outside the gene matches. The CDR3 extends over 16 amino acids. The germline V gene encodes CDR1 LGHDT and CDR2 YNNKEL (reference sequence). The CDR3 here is CASSPPLAGVRNTQYF. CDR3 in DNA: TGTGCCAGCAGCCCCCCACTAGCGGGGGTGAGGAATACGCAGTATTTT.

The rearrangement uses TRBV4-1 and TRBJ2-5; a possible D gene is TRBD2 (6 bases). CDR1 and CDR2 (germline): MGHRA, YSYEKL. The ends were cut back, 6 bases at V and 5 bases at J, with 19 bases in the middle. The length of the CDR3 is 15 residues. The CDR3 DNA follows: TGCGCCAGCAGGGGAGGAGCCTCCGAACGGGAGACCCAGTACTTC. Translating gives CASRGGASERETQYF.

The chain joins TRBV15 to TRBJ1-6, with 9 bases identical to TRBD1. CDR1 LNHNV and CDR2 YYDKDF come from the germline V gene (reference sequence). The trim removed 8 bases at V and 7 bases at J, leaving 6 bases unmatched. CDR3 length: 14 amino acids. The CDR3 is CATGRDRDNSPLHF. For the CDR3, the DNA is TGTGCCACCGGCCGGGACAGGGACAATTCACCCCTCCACTTT.

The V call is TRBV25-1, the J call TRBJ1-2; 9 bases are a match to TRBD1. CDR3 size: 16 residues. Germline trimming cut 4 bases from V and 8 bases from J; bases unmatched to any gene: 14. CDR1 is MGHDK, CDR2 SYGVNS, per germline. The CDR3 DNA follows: TGTGCCAGCAGTGCGCCCGGCCGGACAGGGGTGTGGGGCTACACCTTC. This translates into CASSAPGRTGVWGYTF.

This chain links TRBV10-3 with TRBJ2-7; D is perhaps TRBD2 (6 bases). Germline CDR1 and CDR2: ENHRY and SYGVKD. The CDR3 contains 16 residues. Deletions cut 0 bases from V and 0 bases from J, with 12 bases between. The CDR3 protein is CAISESGVGGSYEQYF. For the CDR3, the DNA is TGTGCCATCAGTGAGTCAGGTGTGGGGGGCTCCTACGAGCAGTACTTC.

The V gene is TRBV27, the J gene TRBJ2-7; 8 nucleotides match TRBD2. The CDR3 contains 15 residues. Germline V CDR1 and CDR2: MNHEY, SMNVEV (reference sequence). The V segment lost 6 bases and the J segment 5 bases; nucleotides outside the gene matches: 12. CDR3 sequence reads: CASRPGTRAINEQYF. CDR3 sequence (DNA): TGTGCCAGCAGGCCCGGGACTAGAGCCATTAACGAGCAGTACTTC.

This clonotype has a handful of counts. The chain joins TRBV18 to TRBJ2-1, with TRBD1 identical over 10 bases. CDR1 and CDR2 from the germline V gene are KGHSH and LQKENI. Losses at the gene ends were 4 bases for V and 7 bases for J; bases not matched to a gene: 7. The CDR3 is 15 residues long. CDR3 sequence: CASSLTGTGENEQFF. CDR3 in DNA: TGTGCCAGCTCACTGACCGGGACAGGGGAGAATGAGCAGTTCTTC.

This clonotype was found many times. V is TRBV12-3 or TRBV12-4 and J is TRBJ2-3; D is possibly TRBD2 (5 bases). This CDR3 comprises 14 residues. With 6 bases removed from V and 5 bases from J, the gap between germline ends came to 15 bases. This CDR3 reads CASSHSWAGDTQYF. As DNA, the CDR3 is TGTGCCAGCAGCCACTCGTGGGCGGGAGATACGCAGTATTTT.

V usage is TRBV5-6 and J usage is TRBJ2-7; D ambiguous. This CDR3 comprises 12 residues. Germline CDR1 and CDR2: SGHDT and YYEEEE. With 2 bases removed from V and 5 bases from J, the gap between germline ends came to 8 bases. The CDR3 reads CASSLGYNEQYF. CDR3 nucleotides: TGTGCCAGCAGCTTAGGTTACAACGAGCAGTACTTC.

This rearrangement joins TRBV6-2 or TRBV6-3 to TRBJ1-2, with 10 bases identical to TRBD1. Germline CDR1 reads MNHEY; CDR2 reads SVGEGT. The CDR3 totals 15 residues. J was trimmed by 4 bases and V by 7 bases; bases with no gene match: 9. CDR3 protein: CASIRTGGTGYGYTF. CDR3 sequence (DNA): TGTGCCAGCATTCGGACAGGGGGAACTGGCTATGGCTACACCTTC.

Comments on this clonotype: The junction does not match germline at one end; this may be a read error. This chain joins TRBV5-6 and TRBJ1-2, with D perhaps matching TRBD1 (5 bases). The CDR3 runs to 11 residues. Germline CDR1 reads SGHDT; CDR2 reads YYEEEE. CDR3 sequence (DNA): TGTGCCAGCAGCTTGCGTGGGACGTGCGCCTTC. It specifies CASSLRGTCAF.

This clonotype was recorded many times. The CDR3 protein is CASRLDGITGELFF. CDR3 nucleotide sequence: TGTGCCAGCAGACTAGACGGAATCACCGGGGAGCTGTTTTTT. This chain connects TRBV7-2 to TRBJ2-2, with TRBD2 as a possible D gene (5 bases). The germline gives CDR1 SGHTA, CDR2 FQGNSA. This CDR3 contains 14 residues. With 6 bases removed from V and 4 bases from J, the gap between germline ends came to 12 bases.

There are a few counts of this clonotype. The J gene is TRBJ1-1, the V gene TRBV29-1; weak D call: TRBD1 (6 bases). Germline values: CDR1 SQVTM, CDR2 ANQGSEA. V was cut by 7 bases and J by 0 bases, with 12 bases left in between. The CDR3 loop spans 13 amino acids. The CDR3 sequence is CSGSRGMNTEAFF. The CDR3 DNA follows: TGCAGCGGTTCCAGGGGAATGAACACTGAAGCTTTCTTT.